What follows are 23 T cell receptor delta chains derived from one specimen sequenced in a study of γδ T cells in repeated Plasmodium falciparum infection. Flow sorting of PBMC yielded separate Vgamma9/Vdelta2+ and Vdelta2-negative gammadelta T cell populations for bulk repertoire analysis. TCRdb processed the multiplex PCR reads again with the CATT caller. The data contain around 50,000 delta-chain clones, around 1.7% of them singletons. Sequencing was carried out using gamma-delta T cells from blood. The origin of the receptors is a pool of human donors (malaria-infected and uninfected, not separated).

The chain combines TRDV3 with TRDJ1; unclear D gene. TCRdb leaves out the J gene; it was filled in here by matching the DNA to germline. V was clipped by 2 bases and J by 0 bases, with 19 bases between them. Per germline, CDR1 TVYSNPD and CDR2 GDNSRS (reference sequence). This CDR3 has 16 residues. DNA for the CDR3: TGTGCCTTTTGGGCCTCCGTCTCCCCAGACACCGATAAACTCATCTTT. Its translation: CAFWASVSPDTDKLIF.

This clone appeared many times. The protein in TCRdb stems from a much larger clone and differs at residue 13 from this DNA's translation, likely a read error; here the protein is translated from the DNA. This chain connects TRDV1 to TRDJ1, with 7 bases aligning to TRDD3. V was pared by 2 bases and J by 4 bases, with 16 bases of the junction left unmatched. CDR1 is TSWWSYY, CDR2 QGS, per germline. The CDR3 consists of 18 residues. Here the CDR3 reads CALGEARTRDGGGDKLIF. CDR3 sequence (DNA): TGTGCTCTTGGGGAAGCTCGAACGAGGGATGGGGGAGGCGATAAACTCATCTTT.

Remarks on this clone: A read error likely explains why the TCRdb protein, taken from a much larger clone, differs from this DNA's translation at residue 14; the protein shown is translated from the DNA. The chain employs TRDV3 and TRDJ1; 11 bases match TRDD3. Trimming cost V 4 bases and J 4 bases; bases outside gene matches: 23. The CDR3 has 19 residues. Germline values: CDR1 TVYSNPD, CDR2 GDNSRS (reference sequence). CDR3 loop: CASPIFLSPGGYIIDKLIF. The CDR3 DNA reads TGTGCCTCCCCTATCTTTCTTTCCCCTGGGGGATACATAATCGATAAACTCATCTTT.

As regards this clone: This likely traces to a read error, being one base from a far larger clone. In the same sample, other DNA sequences code for this CDR3. The V call is TRDV1, the J call TRDJ1; D remains ambiguous. Between the trimmed V and J ends, which lost 3 bases and 0 bases, there was a span of 20 bases. Germline V gives CDR1 TSWWSYY, CDR2 QGS. CDR3 size: 18 residues. The CDR3 protein is CALGEPPTGGTYTDKLIF. CDR3 nucleotides: TGTGCTCTTGGGGAGCCCCCCACCGGTGGAACTTACACCGATAAACTCATCTTT.

This clone was counted a few times. A much more abundant neighbour one base away suggests this may be a read error. Distinct nucleotide sequences in the sample also encode this CDR3. The chain links TRDV1 to TRDJ1, with 10 bases fitting TRDD3. CDR1 TSWWSYY and CDR2 QGS come from the germline V gene. V shed 3 bases, J shed 8 bases, and the junction held 42 bases outside the gene matches. This CDR3 region has 26 residues. The CDR3 loop is CALGERYPLYAVVAGGYFGRSLKLIF. The CDR3 coding sequence is TGTGCTCTTGGGGAGCGGTACCCGCTCTACGCTGTTGTTGCTGGGGGATATTTCGGACGTAGCCTGAAACTCATCTTT.

The table lists this clone with a few counts. This likely reflects a read error, since a far larger clone is one base away. This specimen includes other DNA sequences encoding the same CDR3. The genes are TRDV1 and TRDJ1; TRDD3 matches 7 bases. This CDR3 has 20 amino acids. In germline, CDR1 is TSWWSYY, CDR2 QGS. The trim removed 2 bases at V and 0 bases at J, leaving 18 bases unmatched. CDR3 protein: CALGENRLYHWGLHTDKLIF. The CDR3 DNA sequence: TGTGCTCTTGGGGAAAACCGACTCTACCACTGGGGACTCCACACCGATAAACTCATCTTT.

This clone has just a few counts. Translating this DNA gives a protein that differs at residue 19 from the TCRdb one, which belongs to a much larger clone; a read error is likely, and the protein shown is this translation. Distinct nucleotide sequences in the sample also encode this CDR3. This chain joins TRDV1 and TRDJ1; 12 bases agree with TRDD3. The germline V gene has CDR1 TSWWSYY and CDR2 QGS. The CDR3 loop spans 21 amino acids. The CDR3 region is CALGEPASYVVLGDTLDKPIF. In DNA form, the CDR3 reads TGTGCTCTTGGGGAACCGGCTTCCTACGTTGTGCTGGGGGATACGCTCGATAAACCCATCTTT.

This clone was found a few times. The translation of this DNA and the TCRdb protein of a much larger clone differ at residue 7, probably owing to a read error; the protein shown here is translated from the DNA. The rearrangement joins TRDV1 to TRDJ1; possible D gene TRDD3, 6 bases. The CDR3 has 21 residues. Germline CDR1 reads TSWWSYY; CDR2 reads QGS. Deletions cut 1 base from V and 10 bases from J, with 37 bases between. The CDR3 sequence is CALGERGRLHSNGGELPGLIF. CDR3 nucleotide sequence: TGTGCTCTTGGGGAACGAGGGCGCCTACATTCGAACGGGGGGGAACTGCCCGGACTCATCTTT.

This clone was seen a few times. This likely stems from a read error, as it lies one base from a far larger clone. Distinct nucleotide sequences in the sample also encode this CDR3. The rearrangement joins TRDV2 to TRDJ1, with D tentatively TRDD3 (5 bases). The J gene, absent from TCRdb, was called here by matching the DNA to germline. V was pared by 1 base and J by 0 bases, with 47 bases between. The CDR3 length is 27 residues. Germline V lookup: CDR1 GEAIGNYY, CDR2 EKD. The CDR3 DNA follows: TGTGCCTGTGACACATCTCTCCTGAGAATGGGATCACAGGAGGACCCAAAACCAACTCTCTACACCGATAAACTCATCTTT. It is translated as CACDTSLLRMGSQEDPKPTLYTDKLIF.

To note about this clone: The translation of this DNA and the TCRdb protein of a much larger clone differ at residue 19, probably owing to a read error; the protein shown here is translated from the DNA. The J gene is TRDJ1, the V gene TRDV1; TRDD3 agrees at 11 bases. This CDR3 spans 24 amino acids. V shed 1 base and J 3 bases; nucleotides not matched to a gene: 28. Germline V CDR1 and CDR2: TSWWSYY, QGS. CDR3 loop: CALGERFPTTGYWGISRDADKLIF. The CDR3 nucleotides read TGTGCTCTTGGGGAACGATTCCCTACGACGGGGTACTGGGGGATATCCCGCGACGCCGATAAACTCATCTTT.

This clone was observed at least ten times. A far more abundant clone sits one base away, making this likely a read error. Other nucleotide sequences in the sample specify the same CDR3. The rearrangement links TRDV1 to TRDJ1; weak D call: TRDD3 (6 bases). This CDR3 contains 17 residues. Germline CDR1 is TSWWSYY and CDR2 is QGS. V was clipped by 9 bases and J by 7 bases, with 30 bases between them. CDR3: CALGTPSVSGEVGKLIF. The DNA of the CDR3 is TGTGCTCTCGGGACTCCTAGTGTGTCGGGGGAGGTCGGTAAACTCATCTTT.

There are a few counts of this clone. The protein given by TCRdb reflects a much larger clone and differs at residue 6 from this DNA's translation, likely from a read error; the protein shown is the DNA's translation. This sequence joins TRDV1 and TRDJ1; no clear D. The germline CDR1 and CDR2 sequences are TSWWSYY and QGS. V lost 2 bases and J lost 0, with 25 bases in between. The CDR3 runs to 20 residues. The DNA for the CDR3 is TGTGCTCTTGGGGAAAGTCAAACCCCAGGAGTACTTCTCCACACCGATAAACTCATCTTT. The encoded protein is CALGESQTPGVLLHTDKLIF.

In its sample, this clone was seen a few times. A far larger clone is off by one base, so a read error is likely. Other DNA sequences within the sample encode an identical CDR3. The chain is built from TRDV1 and TRDJ1; 11 nucleotides agree with TRDD3. Assignment of the J gene here rests on matching the DNA to germline, because TCRdb gives none. The CDR3 is 19 amino acids. The germline gives CDR1 TSWWSYY, CDR2 QGS. The trim removed 1 base at V and 2 bases at J, leaving 12 bases unmatched. This CDR3 is CALGEPTADWGIGTDKLIF. The CDR3 DNA reads TGTGCTCTTGGGGAACCCACAGCAGACTGGGGGATAGGGACCGATAAACTCATCTTT.

This clone was recorded a few times. TCRdb's protein, taken from a much larger clone, differs from this DNA's translation at residue 3, likely owing to a read error; the protein displayed comes from the DNA. V gene TRDV3 combines with J gene TRDJ1; TRDD3 agrees at 13 bases. Unmatched junction bases numbered 19, after V lost 5 bases and J lost 1 base. The CDR3 extends over 19 amino acids. Germline V gene lookup returns CDR1 TVYSNPD and CDR2 GDNSRS (reference sequence). Written as DNA, the CDR3 is TGTGCCCGCCCCCGACTGGGGGATACGCACGTGGGTCTCACCGATAAACTCATCTTT. Its translation: CARPRLGDTHVGLTDKLIF.

Comments on this clone: This DNA's translation and the protein TCRdb lists, from a much larger clone, do not match at residue 16, likely due to a read error; the protein shown is translated from the DNA. CDR3 in DNA: TGTGCTCTTGGGGAAACCTTAAAATTCACGGGGTACTGGGGGATACGGGGGAAACTCATCTTT. It specifies CALGETLKFTGYWGIRGKLIF. The chain recombines TRDV1 with TRDJ1; 13 positions agree with TRDD3. The CDR3 has 21 residues. J was trimmed by 8 bases and V by 2 bases; bases with no gene match: 23. Germline values: CDR1 TSWWSYY, CDR2 QGS.

Many counts were recorded for this clone. Translating this DNA gives a protein that differs at residue 15 from the TCRdb one, which belongs to a much larger clone; a read error is likely, and the protein shown is this translation. This chain connects TRDV1 to TRDJ1, with D possibly being TRDD3 (8 bases). V shed 4 bases and J shed 7 bases, with 34 bases lying between them. The CDR3 loop spans 20 amino acids. The germline gives CDR1 TSWWSYY, CDR2 QGS. CDR3 sequence reads: CALGAPFSYLHWGAAVKLIF. CDR3 DNA sequence: TGTGCTCTTGGGGCTCCATTTTCCTACTTACACTGGGGGGCCGCTGTTAAACTCATCTTT.

This clone was seen a few times. Since a far larger clone is one base different, this is likely a read error. Other DNA sequences in the sample encode the same CDR3. CDR3 sequence (DNA): TGTGCTCTTGGGGATCCAAGCTGGGGGCAACCCCGGGGGTACACCGATAAACTCATCTTT. As protein: CALGDPSWGQPRGYTDKLIF. The chain joins TRDV1 to TRDJ1, with 7 bases lining up with TRDD3. TCRdb gives no J gene; it was assigned here by matching the DNA to germline. V lost 3 bases to trimming and J lost 0 bases; unmatched junction nucleotides: 19. The CDR3 is 20 amino acids. Per the germline V gene, CDR1 is TSWWSYY and CDR2 is QGS.

Points on this clone: The protein that TCRdb holds for this DNA derives from a much larger clone and differs from the translated DNA at residue 16, which likely indicates a read error; the protein shown here is translated from the DNA. The V and J genes are TRDV1 and TRDJ1; 7 nucleotides match TRDD3. Per the germline V gene, CDR1 is TSWWSYY and CDR2 is QGS. V was clipped by 2 bases and J by 3 bases; unmatched bases: 24. This CDR3 has 21 amino acids. The CDR3 loop reads CALGEFFRGDNGGLYPDKLIF. In DNA, the CDR3 is TGTGCTCTTGGGGAATTTTTTCGTGGCGATAATGGGGGACTGTACCCCGATAAACTCATCTTT.

This clone was seen more than once but under ten times. This likely stems from a read error, as it lies one base from a far larger clone. Other DNA sequences from this sample encode an identical CDR3 as well. CDR3 residues: CALGEGPYWGPRTTLTAQLFF. In DNA, the CDR3 is TGTGCTCTCGGGGAAGGTCCCTACTGGGGGCCCCGCACCACCTTGACAGCACAACTCTTCTTT. V is TRDV1 and J is TRDJ2, with 8 bases matching TRDD3. Assignment of the J gene here rests on matching the DNA to germline, because TCRdb gives none. CDR1 TSWWSYY and CDR2 QGS come from the germline V gene. The CDR3 totals 21 residues.

This clone has only a few counts. TCRdb lists the protein of a much larger clone for this DNA, which differs at residue 5, so this is likely a read error; the protein given here is translated from the DNA itself. DNA of the CDR3: TGTGCCTTGAGATTCTACACCGATAAACTCATCTTT. Translated, it gives CALRFYTDKLIF. V gene TRDV3 combines with J gene TRDJ1, with D hard to call. Looked up from germline, CDR1 is TVYSNPD and CDR2 is GDNSRS (reference sequence). The CDR3 sequence is 12 residues long. Trimming cost V 3 bases and J 0 bases, with 8 bases left between them.

This clone has a count of ten or more. In the same sample, other DNA sequences code for this CDR3. The chain employs TRDV1 and TRDJ1, with 12 nucleotides matching TRDD3. Germline-derived CDR1 and CDR2 are TSWWSYY and QGS. With V trimmed by 0 bases and J by 1 base, 15 bases remained unmatched. This CDR3 is built from 21 residues. For the CDR3, the DNA is TGTGCTCTTGGGGAACTACCTTCCCCACTGGGGGATACTCTTTCCACCGATAAACTCATCTTT. The encoded protein is CALGELPSPLGDTLSTDKLIF.

This clone was detected many times. Translating this DNA gives a protein that differs at residue 8 from the TCRdb one, which belongs to a much larger clone; a read error is likely, and the protein shown is this translation. The J gene is TRDJ1, the V gene TRDV2, with TRDD3 matching over 9 bases. The junction had 2 bases not matched to a gene; V was cut back by 3 bases and J by 1 base. This CDR3 contains 14 residues. CDR1 and CDR2 from the germline V gene are GEAIGNYY and EKD. The DNA for the CDR3 is TGTGCCTGTGACCCTGGGGGATGCACCGATAAACTCATCTTT. Protein product: CACDPGGCTDKLIF.

About this clone: A single base is all that separates this from a far larger clone, so a read error is likely. The sample carries other DNA sequences with the same CDR3. The CDR3 DNA follows: TGTGCCCTTGGGGAACAGGCTTTCAATTGGCTGCTGGGGGATACAACCGATAAACTCATCTTT. This sequence encodes CALGEQAFNWLLGDTTDKLIF. This chain connects TRDV1 to TRDJ1; 11 positions agree with TRDD3. CDR3 length equals 21 residues. Germline CDR1 and CDR2: TSWWSYY and QGS.